The clone carrying this TCR beta chain occurred a few times. Its matching antigen is unknown. For TCRbeta, the library was prepared with unique molecular identifiers. MiXCR was run by TCRdb on the PCR reads, yielding one entry per CDR3 protein. The sample includes about a million distinct CDR3 sequences, roughly 31% seen only once; the top ten take under 30%. Germline V gene sequence: CDR1 LNHNV, CDR2 YYDKDF (reference sequence). There are 11 residues in the CDR3. Trimming stripped 4 bases from V and 7 bases from J, with 7 bases between. The source of the sample is a study of T-cell reconstitution after alpha-beta-depleted transplantation in children. Findings of the study overall: Reported findings indicate that, about two months after transplant, alpha-beta T cells came from several hundred expanded clones, which were derived from non-depleted graft cells. Some patients owed their high day-60 TCRbeta diversity to surviving recipient T cells and thymic progenitors. From newly produced T cells came most of the T-cell counts and diversity one year after transplant.

This clonotype originated in a boy younger than two who had a stem cell transplant for SCID, so the T cells may come from the graft donor. The sample here was PBMCs, mostly from graft donor cells, taken 360 days after TCRalphabeta/CD19-depleted stem cell transplant. This chain links TRBV15 with TRBJ1-1; D gene unclear. CDR3 protein: CATSINLEAFF. CDR3 DNA sequence: TGTGCCACCAGCATCAACCTTGAAGCTTTCTTT.